These 24 T cell receptor beta chains were all obtained from the same sample, sequenced in a study of technical replicates of blood from several donors. Sequenced by immunoSEQ multiplex PCR; TCRdb stores in-frame clones only, minus some. The sample contains approximately 65,000 clones, roughly 86% of which appear only once. Sequencing was carried out using PBMCs. These receptors were collected from a human donor in good health. Some clones in this sample may be carry-over from other donors' samples.

The rearrangement joins TRBV6-5 to TRBJ2-1; the match to TRBD2 covers 7 bases. The CDR3 sequence is 15 residues long. In germline, CDR1 is MNHEY, CDR2 SVGAGI. The V gene end was trimmed by 0 bases and the J gene end by 6 bases; junction bases not matched to a gene: 5. The DNA of the CDR3 is TGTGCCAGCAGTTACTCATCTAGCGGACGCAATGAGCAGTTCTTC. Translating gives CASSYSSSGRNEQFF.

The chain couples TRBV10-3 to TRBJ2-3; D perhaps matches TRBD1 (6 bases). CDR3 length equals 14 residues. The germline gives CDR1 ENHRY, CDR2 SYGVKD. V was pared by 8 bases and J by 1 base, with 13 bases between. CDR3 nucleotide sequence: TGTGCCATCCAGGGGCTCCTCGGCACAGATACGCAGTATTTT. Protein sequence: CAIQGLLGTDTQYF.

The J gene is TRBJ2-3, the V gene TRBV27, with D maybe TRBD1 (5 bases). Per germline, CDR1 MNHEY and CDR2 SMNVEV (reference sequence). V was shortened by 7 bases and J by 0 bases, with 14 bases between the two germline ends. The CDR3 extends over 15 amino acids. Written as DNA, the CDR3 is TGTGCCAGCATCCCGACAGATTCTAGCACAGATACGCAGTATTTT. Translation: CASIPTDSSTDTQYF.

The DNA of the CDR3 is TGTGCCTGCCAAGGGGCTGCTGGAAACACCATATATTTT. This codes for CACQGAAGNTIYF. This chain uses TRBV7-9 with TRBJ1-3, with TRBD1 as a possible D gene (5 bases). The CDR3 loop spans 13 amino acids. Germline lookup yields CDR1 SEHNR and CDR2 FQNEAQ (reference sequence). Trimming pared 11 bases from V and 2 bases from J, leaving 13 bases between. The whole variable domain, filled in from reference TRBV7-9 and TRBJ1-3, reads DTGVSQNPRHKITKRGQNVTFRCDPISEHNRLYWYRQTLGQGPEFLTYFQNEAQLEKSRLLSDRFSAERPKGSFSTLEIQRTEQGDSAMYLCACQGAAGNTIYFGEGSWLTVV.

This chain connects TRBV29-1 to TRBJ1-2; D not resolved. The germline gives CDR1 SQVTM, CDR2 ANQGSEA. The germline V and J ends were trimmed by 3 bases and 2 bases, with 10 bases remaining between them. This CDR3 is built from 13 residues. The CDR3 nucleotides read TGCAGCGTTGAGATAGCTTCAAACTATGGCTACACCTTC. Its protein is CSVEIASNYGYTF.

The chain carries TRBV6-5 and TRBJ2-7, with D perhaps TRBD2 (5 bases). The CDR3 sequence is 14 residues long. The V gene lost 5 bases and the J gene lost 0 bases, with 11 bases spanning the gap. The germline V gene encodes CDR1 MNHEY and CDR2 SVGAGI. Here the CDR3 DNA reads TGTGCCAGCAGTGAGGACTGGGCCTCCTACGAGCAGTACTTC. Protein product: CASSEDWASYEQYF.

The genes are TRBV9 and TRBJ2-3, with unresolved D. Germline V gives CDR1 SGDLS, CDR2 YYNGEE. Trimming left V 4 bases short and J 2 bases short, with 8 bases between. The CDR3 consists of 13 residues. For the CDR3, the DNA is TGTGCCAGCAGCTCCTGGGCCACAGATACGCAGTATTTT. This codes for CASSSWATDTQYF.

V gene TRBV7-2 combines with J gene TRBJ2-6; D remains unclear. Trimming took 5 bases from V and 0 from J, leaving 8 bases between them. The CDR3 is 15 amino acids. The V gene's germline CDR1 is SGHTA and CDR2 FQGNSA. The CDR3 DNA is TGTGCCAGCAGCCGTCCCCCCTCTGGGGCCAACGTCCTGACTTTC. Translation gives CASSRPPSGANVLTF.

The chain links TRBV9 to TRBJ2-1; 7 nucleotides match TRBD2. Germline lookup yields CDR1 SGDLS and CDR2 YYNGEE. V trimming: 4 bases; J trimming: 4 bases; junction bases outside the gene matches: 8. The CDR3 spans 15 residues. The DNA of the CDR3 is TGTGCCAGCAGCCGGAACGGGGGGTCGTACAATGAGCAGTTCTTC. Translated: CASSRNGGSYNEQFF.

The chain recombines TRBV7-9 with TRBJ1-4; D unresolved. Germline-derived CDR1 and CDR2 are SEHNR and FQNEAQ (reference sequence). Trimming stripped 4 bases from V and 8 bases from J, with 8 bases between. The CDR3 is 12 residues long. The CDR3 coding sequence is TGTGCCAGCAGCTCCTCCGGGGAAAAACTGTTTTTT. As protein: CASSSSGEKLFF.

This chain joins TRBV7-9 and TRBJ1-3; D ambiguous. V gave up 1 base and J gave up 8 bases, with 12 bases separating them. The CDR3 extends over 14 amino acids. The germline V gene encodes CDR1 SEHNR and CDR2 FQNEAQ (reference sequence). CDR3 amino acids: CASSLEPSEYTIYF. CDR3 DNA: TGTGCCAGCAGCTTAGAGCCGAGCGAATACACCATATATTTT.

The chain couples TRBV5-1 to TRBJ2-1; 8 bases are a match to TRBD2. The J segment lost 7 bases and the V segment lost 1 base, leaving 7 bases of the junction unmatched. The CDR3 is made up of 15 amino acids. CDR1 and CDR2 from the germline V gene are SGHRS and YFSETQ. The CDR3 bases are TGCGCCAGCAGCTTGCTAAGCGGGAGCGATAATGAGCAGTTCTTC. Translating it yields CASSLLSGSDNEQFF.

J is TRBJ1-2 and V is TRBV5-6; TRBD1 matches 11 bases. Trimming at V came to 4 bases and at J to 7 bases, leaving 3 bases not matched to a gene. Germline assignment: CDR1 SGHDT and CDR2 YYEEEE. The CDR3 loop spans 13 amino acids. The CDR3 loop reads CASSMDRGPGYTF. CDR3 DNA: TGTGCCAGCAGCATGGACAGGGGGCCTGGCTACACCTTC. Combining the CDR3 with reference TRBV5-6 and TRBJ1-2 gives the whole variable domain DAGVTQSPTHLIKTRGQQVTLRCSPKSGHDTVSWYQQALGQGPQFIFQYYEEEERQRGNFPDRFSGHQFPNYSSELNVNALLLGDSALYLCASSMDRGPGYTFGSGTRLTVV.

This chain connects TRBV19 to TRBJ1-1; weak D call: TRBD1 (6 bases). V shed 7 bases and J shed 7 bases, with 19 bases lying between them. Germline V CDR1 and CDR2: LNHDA, SQIVND (reference sequence). The CDR3 runs 14 residues. CDR3 DNA: TGTGCCAGTAATAATGGGGGGGGCTGGGGTGAAGCTTTCTTT. Its protein is CASNNGGGWGEAFF. Variable domain in full (rest from reference TRBV19 and TRBJ1-1): DGGITQSPKYLFRKEGQNVTLSCEQNLNHDAMYWYRQDPGQGLRLIYYSQIVNDFQKGDIAEGYSVSREKKESFPLTVTSAQKNPTAFYLCASNNGGGWGEAFFGQGTRLTVV.

The chain combines TRBV6-5 with TRBJ1-1; the D gene is possibly TRBD1 (6 bases). Germline V gene sequence: CDR1 MNHEY, CDR2 SVGAGI. The CDR3 is made up of 14 amino acids. Trimming took off 3 bases at V and 3 bases at J, with 11 bases between the two ends. The DNA of the CDR3 is TGTGCCAGCAGTTATCGGACAGACTACACTGAAGCTTTCTTT. Protein product: CASSYRTDYTEAFF.

The chain uses TRBV30 and TRBJ1-4; 7 positions agree with TRBD1. J gave up 6 bases and V 0 bases, and 7 bases lay outside the gene matches. The CDR3 covers 15 residues. Germline V CDR1 and CDR2: GTSNPN, SVGIG (reference sequence). This CDR3 is CAWSVGAGGYEKLFF. Here the CDR3 DNA reads TGTGCCTGGAGTGTCGGGGCAGGGGGATATGAAAAACTGTTTTTT. Supplemented by reference TRBV30 and TRBJ1-4, the full variable domain reads SQTIHQWPATLVQPVGSPLSLECTVEGTSNPNLYWYRQAAGRGLQLLFYSVGIGQISSEVPQNLSASRPQDRQFILSSKKLLLSDSGFYLCAWSVGAGGYEKLFFGSGTQLSVL.

The V and J genes are TRBV4-2 and TRBJ1-2; possibly TRBD1 for D (6 bases). In germline, CDR1 is LGHNA, CDR2 YNFKEQ. The V and J ends lost 0 bases and 5 bases respectively, with 13 bases between them. This CDR3 contains 15 residues. In DNA form, the CDR3 reads TGTGCCAGCAGCCAAGATCCCAAGGGGGATTATGGCTACACCTTC. Protein sequence: CASSQDPKGDYGYTF.

The chain uses TRBV18 and TRBJ1-1, with TRBD1 as a possible D gene (6 bases). The V and J ends lost 3 bases and 3 bases respectively, with 8 bases between them. The CDR3 is 13 amino acids. The V gene's germline CDR1 is KGHSH and CDR2 LQKENI. DNA of the CDR3: TGTGCCAGCTCACCCCAGGGGTACACTGAAGCTTTCTTT. This gives the protein CASSPQGYTEAFF.

This rearrangement joins TRBV2 to TRBJ2-7; D may be TRBD1 (6 bases). Per the germline V gene, CDR1 is SNHLY and CDR2 is FYNNEI. V dropped 5 bases and J dropped 3 bases, with 14 bases sitting between them. This CDR3 comprises 14 residues. The CDR3 DNA reads TGTGCCAGCAGTCCCGGCCAGGGGATCTACGAGCAGTACTTC. Its protein product is CASSPGQGIYEQYF.

The chain uses TRBV5-1 and TRBJ2-1; 7 bases map to TRBD2. The CDR3 is made up of 18 amino acids. V shed 2 bases and J 4 bases; nucleotides not matched to a gene: 15. Germline V gene sequence: CDR1 SGHRS, CDR2 YFSETQ. CDR3 sequence (DNA): TGCGCCAGCAGCTTTGCAGGGCGTCGCAGCGGGGTATACAATGAGCAGTTCTTC. It encodes CASSFAGRRSGVYNEQFF.

V usage is TRBV11-3 and J usage is TRBJ1-1, with TRBD1 matching 9 bases. The J segment lost 3 bases and the V segment lost 5 bases, leaving 4 bases of the junction unmatched. There are 14 residues in the CDR3. Germline loops: CDR1 SGHNT, CDR2 YENEEA. CDR3 DNA sequence: TGTGCCAGCAGCAAAAGGACAGGGGACACTGAAGCTTTCTTT. Translated: CASSKRTGDTEAFF.

This sequence joins TRBV5-1 and TRBJ2-7; 9 bases match TRBD1. This CDR3 has 17 residues. J gave up 3 bases and V 1 base, and 11 bases lay outside the gene matches. The V gene's germline CDR1 is SGHRS and CDR2 YFSETQ. This CDR3 is CASSLIPAGTGIYEQYF. The DNA of the CDR3 is TGCGCCAGCAGCTTGATACCCGCCGGGACAGGGATCTACGAGCAGTACTTC. Complete variable domain (other parts from reference TRBV5-1 and TRBJ2-7): KAGVTQTPRYLIKTRGQQVTLSCSPISGHRSVSWYQQTPGQGLQFLFEYFSETQRNKGNFPGRFSGRQFSNSRSEMNVSTLELGDSALYLCASSLIPAGTGIYEQYFGPGTRLTVT.

The CDR3 reads CASSLLATSVSYEQYF. The CDR3 DNA reads TGTGCCAGCAGTTTATTGGCCACTAGCGTATCCTACGAGCAGTACTTC. The genes are TRBV27 and TRBJ2-7, with 7 bases that match TRBD2. The CDR3 runs 16 residues. Trimming took 1 base from V and 1 from J; bases not matched to a gene: 7. The germline CDR1 and CDR2 sequences are MNHEY and SMNVEV (reference sequence).

CDR3 residues: CASSLAAGARYEQYF. CDR3 nucleotide sequence: TGTGCCAGCAGCTTAGCGGCTGGAGCTCGGTACGAGCAGTACTTC. V gene TRBV7-2 combines with J gene TRBJ2-7; D is unresolved. The germline V and J ends were trimmed by 0 bases and 4 bases, with 13 bases remaining between them. The CDR3 consists of 15 residues. Germline loops: CDR1 SGHTA, CDR2 FQGNSA.